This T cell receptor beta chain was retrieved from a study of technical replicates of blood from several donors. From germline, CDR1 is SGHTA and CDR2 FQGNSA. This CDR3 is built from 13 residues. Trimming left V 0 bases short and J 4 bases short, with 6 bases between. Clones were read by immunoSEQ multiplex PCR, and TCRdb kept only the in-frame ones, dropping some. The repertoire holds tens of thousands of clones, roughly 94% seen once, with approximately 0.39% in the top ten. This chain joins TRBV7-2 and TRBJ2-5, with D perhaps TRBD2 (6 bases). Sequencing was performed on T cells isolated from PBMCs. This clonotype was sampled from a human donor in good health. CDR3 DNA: TGTGCCAGCAGCTTAGCGGGAGGAGAGACCCAGTACTTC. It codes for CASSLAGGETQYF.